The present T cell receptor (beta chain) was sequenced within a study of T cells of healthy individuals (dated by TCRdb to between 2018 and 2020). Per the germline V gene, SGHDT is the CDR1 and YYEEEE is the CDR2. Its CDR3 holds 13 amino acids, cysteine through phenylalanine. Only CDR3 DNA is held: 39 bases, read in frame from base 1. The germline ends are 9 bases apart after V is trimmed by 0 bases and J by 7 bases. Receptor amplification or capture employed 5' RACE. Sequenced on an Illumina MiSeq. TCRdb trimmed the raw reads at Q25, called clones with MiXCR and kept productive beta chains. CDR3 protein sequences are deduplicated, and each keeps its most common genes and DNA. Here the sample has roughly 87,000 distinct CDR3 sequences; under 20% occur a single time. The ten biggest clones cover under 7.5% of the sample. For this clonotype: Its cognate antigen has yet to be identified. No base qualities exist here, and no much larger clone lies one base off it.

The clonotype originates from a human donor in good health. The V and J segments used are TRBV5-6 and TRBJ2-3; the D gene is unclear. The CDR3 has the sequence CASSLDRQYTQYF. Here is the DNA: TGTGCCAGCAGCTTGGATCGTCAATATACGCAGTATTTT.